This is a list of T cell receptor beta chains from one sample in a study of blood T cell repertoires in COVID-19. The repertoire was sequenced with immunoSEQ multiplex PCR; TCRdb's copy has only in-frame clones and lacks some. The sample includes under 300,000 clones, roughly four fifths seen only once; the top ten take more than 9.5%. The source material was peripheral blood. The receptor source for this set is an elderly woman with acute or convalescent COVID-19. Each CDR3 is given with its conserved first and last residue. Fields, in order: V gene, clone size, J gene, D gene, CDR3 protein, CDR3 DNA. D genes are given only for firm matches. A clone size is listed for some rows: how often the clone was seen (once, few, many), or a class if it is expanded.

TRBV5-4	NA	TRBJ2-5	NA	CASSPPQGRETQYF	TGTGCCAGCAGCCCACCACAGGGACGAGAGACCCAGTACTTC
TRBV12-5	NA	TRBJ2-7	TRBD1	CASGWDRGSYEQYF	TGTGCTAGTGGCTGGGACAGGGGTTCCTACGAGCAGTACTTC
TRBV11-2	NA	TRBJ1-2	NA	CASSLAGSPYGYTF	TGTGCCAGCAGCTTAGCAGGGTCGCCCTATGGCTACACCTTC
TRBV5-1	NA	TRBJ2-2	TRBD1	CASSPDREAGELFF	TGCGCCAGCAGCCCGGACAGGGAGGCCGGGGAGCTGTTTTTT
TRBV24-1	once	TRBJ2-3	TRBD2	CATSEAGTRHTDTQYF	TGTGCCACCAGTGAAGCCGGGACTAGGCACACAGATACGCAGTATTTT
TRBV3-1/TRBV3-2	NA	TRBJ2-5	TRBD2	CASSLASGGLETQYF	TGTGCCAGCAGCTTGGCTAGCGGGGGGCTTGAGACCCAGTACTTC
TRBV2	few	TRBJ2-3	TRBD1	CASKRDSLTDTQYF	TGTGCCAGCAAACGGGACAGCCTCACAGATACGCAGTATTTT
TRBV7-3	NA	TRBJ1-4	TRBD1	CASSFHRTGGTATNEKLFF	TGTGCCAGCAGCTTTCATAGGACAGGGGGCACCGCAACTAATGAAAAACTGTTTTTT
TRBV19	NA	TRBJ1-1	NA	CASKKELNTEAFF	TGTGCCAGTAAGAAAGAGTTGAACACTGAAGCTTTCTTT
TRBV6-5	NA	TRBJ2-1	NA	CASRGDRRSYNEQFF	TGTGCCAGCAGGGGTGACAGGAGATCCTACAATGAGCAGTTCTTC
TRBV3-1/TRBV3-2	once	TRBJ1-2	NA	CASSRTDSNYGYTF	TGTGCCAGCAGCCGGACAGACTCAAACTATGGCTACACCTTC
TRBV6-5	NA	TRBJ2-4	TRBD1	CASSRTGGQNIQYF	TGTGCCAGCAGTCGGACAGGGGGACAAAACATTCAGTACTTC
TRBV5-1	NA	TRBJ2-3	NA	CASSPGRGDTDTQYF	TGCGCCAGCAGCCCCGGGCGGGGAGACACAGATACGCAGTATTTT
TRBV2	NA	TRBJ1-1	NA	CASAAQGTEAFF	TGTGCCAGCGCCGCCCAGGGGACTGAAGCTTTCTTT
TRBV12-5	NA	TRBJ1-1	NA	CASARNTEAFF	TGTGCTAGTGCGCGGAACACTGAAGCTTTCTTT
TRBV4-2	NA	TRBJ1-1	TRBD1	CASSQPGTGTEAFF	TGTGCCAGCAGCCAACCCGGGACAGGGACTGAAGCTTTCTTT
TRBV10-3	NA	TRBJ1-3	NA	CAISVAGAGNTIYF	TGTGCCATCAGTGTGGCAGGGGCTGGAAACACCATATATTTT
TRBV15	many	TRBJ2-5	TRBD1	CATSRGTGGGQETQYF	TGTGCCACCAGCCGTGGGACAGGGGGCGGGCAAGAGACCCAGTACTTC
TRBV6-5	NA	TRBJ1-1	TRBD1	CASSGTVGGEAFF	TGTGCCAGCAGCGGGACAGTGGGCGGTGAAGCTTTCTTT
TRBV5-1	NA	TRBJ1-1	NA	CASSIDSLNTEAFF	TGCGCCAGCAGCATCGACAGCTTGAACACTGAAGCTTTCTTT
TRBV5-1	once	TRBJ1-1	TRBD1	CASSRGTGSMNTEAFF	TGCGCCAGCAGCCGAGGGACAGGGTCAATGAACACTGAAGCTTTCTTT
TRBV7-2	NA	TRBJ2-5	TRBD2	CASSSGLAGAQETQYF	TGTGCCAGCAGCTCGGGACTAGCGGGGGCCCAAGAGACCCAGTACTTC
TRBV6-6	few	TRBJ2-1	TRBD2	CASSPSSGTYNEQFF	TGTGCCAGCAGCCCTAGTAGCGGGACGTACAATGAGCAGTTCTTC
TRBV20-1	NA	TRBJ1-1	NA	CSASNRGGTEAFF	TGCAGTGCTAGTAATCGGGGGGGCACTGAAGCTTTCTTT
TRBV18	NA	TRBJ1-2	NA	CASSVQTDAYGYTF	TGTGCCAGCTCAGTCCAGACAGACGCCTATGGCTACACCTTC
TRBV2	NA	TRBJ1-2	NA	CASSPDYRESMRYTF	TGTGCCAGCAGTCCTGATTACCGGGAGAGTATGCGGTACACCTTC
TRBV19	once	TRBJ1-5	TRBD1	CASSMGQGGYSNQPQHF	TGTGCCAGTAGTATGGGACAGGGGGGCTATAGCAATCAGCCCCAGCATTTT
TRBV6-1	NA	TRBJ2-2	TRBD2	CASSGGLAGFANTGELFF	TGTGCCAGCAGTGGGGGACTAGCGGGGTTCGCGAACACCGGGGAGCTGTTTTTT
TRBV6-5	NA	TRBJ1-2	NA	CASSSHPGQYGYTF	TGTGCCAGCAGTTCCCACCCTGGACAGTATGGCTACACCTTC
TRBV6-1	once	TRBJ1-5	TRBD1	CASSEPGGNQPQHF	TGTGCCAGCAGTGAACCAGGGGGTAATCAGCCCCAGCATTTT
TRBV5-1	NA	TRBJ1-1	TRBD1	CASSLGQVTEAFF	TGCGCCAGCAGCCTCGGACAGGTCACTGAAGCTTTCTTT
TRBV7-9	once	TRBJ1-3	NA	CASSAESIGGTIYF	TGTGCCAGCAGCGCAGAATCCATTGGCGGCACCATATATTTT
TRBV6-5	NA	TRBJ2-7	NA	CASNTRGSEQYF	TGTGCCAGCAACACCCGAGGGAGCGAGCAGTACTTC
TRBV10-3	NA	TRBJ2-1	TRBD2	CATASGGSSYNEQFF	TGTGCCACTGCTAGCGGGGGGTCCTCCTACAATGAGCAGTTCTTC
TRBV5-1	NA	TRBJ1-2	NA	CASSLDGRGGYGYTF	TGCGCCAGCAGCTTGGACGGAAGGGGTGGGTACGGCTACACCTTC
TRBV5-1	NA	TRBJ1-1	NA	CASRAYGGNTEAFF	TGCGCCAGCAGAGCGTATGGCGGGAACACTGAAGCTTTCTTT
TRBV28	few	TRBJ1-1	TRBD1	CASIDRDRGSLTVSNTEAFF	TGTGCCAGCATCGACCGGGACAGGGGGTCCCTTACCGTATCGAACACTGAAGCTTTCTTT
TRBV5-1	NA	TRBJ1-5	NA	CASSSWGGIGQPQHF	TGCGCCAGCAGCTCCTGGGGGGGGATTGGTCAGCCCCAGCATTTT
TRBV7-3	NA	TRBJ1-1	TRBD1	CASSTGQGVEAFF	TGTGCCAGCAGCACGGGACAGGGGGTAGAAGCTTTCTTT
TRBV28	once	TRBJ1-2	NA	CASTLGGLNYGYTF	TGTGCCAGCACCCTCGGCGGCCTAAACTATGGCTACACCTTC
TRBV4-1	NA	TRBJ2-1	TRBD1	CASSLPDRGRGEQFF	TGCGCCAGCAGCCTCCCGGACAGGGGGCGGGGTGAGCAGTTCTTC
TRBV5-1	NA	TRBJ1-2	TRBD1	CASSIRQGNGGGYTF	TGCGCCAGCAGCATACGACAGGGTAACGGGGGCGGCTACACCTTC
TRBV5-5	few	TRBJ2-7	NA	CASSLWQTGEQYF	TGTGCCAGCAGCTTGTGGCAGACGGGTGAGCAGTACTTC
TRBV7-9	NA	TRBJ1-1	TRBD1	CASSSQGGTEAFF	TGTGCCAGCAGCTCGCAGGGGGGCACTGAAGCTTTCTTT
TRBV6-5	NA	TRBJ1-6	TRBD1	CASRSDRSSPLHF	TGTGCCAGCAGATCGGACAGGTCGTCACCCCTCCACTTT
TRBV7-7	NA	TRBJ2-3	NA	CASSLRAGSTDTQYF	TGTGCTAGCAGCTTAAGAGCGGGCAGCACAGATACGCAGTATTTT
TRBV30	NA	TRBJ2-5	TRBD1	CAWSAQGRRETQYF	TGTGCCTGGAGTGCACAGGGGCGCCGGGAGACCCAGTACTTC
TRBV28	NA	TRBJ1-6	NA	CASSLGRSPRTLHF	TGTGCCAGCAGTTTAGGAAGGAGCCCAAGAACCCTCCACTTT
TRBV3-1/TRBV3-2	NA	TRBJ1-2	TRBD1	CASSPWDRGNYGYTF	TGTGCCAGCAGCCCCTGGGACAGGGGGAACTATGGCTACACCTTC
TRBV3-1/TRBV3-2	NA	TRBJ1-1	TRBD1	CASSLQGVVTEAFF	TGTGCCAGCAGCCTACAGGGGGTGGTCACTGAAGCTTTCTTT
TRBV6-5	NA	TRBJ2-2	TRBD1	CASSRQGPGELFF	TGTGCCAGCAGTCGACAGGGGCCCGGGGAGCTGTTTTTT
TRBV7-2	NA	TRBJ1-5	TRBD1	CASSLLQGDQPQHF	TGTGCCAGCAGCTTATTACAGGGGGATCAGCCCCAGCATTTT
TRBV28	NA	TRBJ1-6	NA	CASRRDSPLHF	TGTGCCAGCCGCCGGGATTCACCCCTCCACTTT
TRBV28	NA	TRBJ2-7	TRBD2	CASSLYPPPGLATTYEQYF	TGTGCCAGCAGTTTATATCCCCCCCCTGGACTAGCGACCACCTACGAGCAGTACTTC
TRBV9	NA	TRBJ1-2	NA	CASSVGGLNYGYTF	TGTGCCAGCAGCGTAGGAGGACTCAACTATGGCTACACCTTC
TRBV19	once	TRBJ2-1	NA	CASSIVGPTGNNEQFF	TGTGCCAGTAGTATAGTAGGACCGACCGGGAACAATGAGCAGTTCTTC
TRBV19	NA	TRBJ1-5	NA	CASSIGQGGNQPQHF	TGTGCCAGTAGTATAGGTCAGGGTGGAAATCAGCCCCAGCATTTT
TRBV28	NA	TRBJ1-5	NA	CASTTWGVPQHF	TGTGCCAGCACCACTTGGGGGGTCCCCCAGCATTTT
TRBV11-2	NA	TRBJ2-1	TRBD2	CASRLTSGGSKEQFF	TGTGCCAGCAGACTCACTAGCGGGGGTTCGAAAGAGCAGTTCTTC